This T cell receptor beta chain originates from a study of T cell changes during pregnancy in multiple sclerosis. Germline V gene lookup returns CDR1 MGHRA and CDR2 YSYEKL. The CDR3 extends over 15 amino acids. V was trimmed by 8 bases and J by 7 bases, leaving 20 bases between them. TCRdb's table, derived via immunoSEQ multiplex PCR, lists solely in-frame clones and lacks some. The table has some 55,000 clones, 85% to 90% seen once; the top ten hold less than 6%. Specimen: peripheral blood from another person, used as feeder cells. V and J are TRBV4-1 and TRBJ1-4; the D gene is possibly TRBD1 (5 bases). The receptor comes from a human donor whose cells served as feeder cells for cultures in a pregnancy study. CDR3 sequence (DNA): TGCGCCAGCGCCCAGCCCGGGACGGGAACTGAAAAACTGTTTTTT. Translated, it gives CASAQPGTGTEKLFF.